The 11 T cell receptor beta chains below were found in one sample sequenced in a study of Graves' ophthalmopathy and Graves' hyperthyroidism. Amplification from RNA transcripts yielded the TCR beta CDR3 regions. The library came from an HTBI-primed first-round RT-PCR and a second-round multiplex PCR. TCRdb ran MiXCR on the multiplex PCR reads and lists one entry per CDR3 protein. The sample yields approximately 1.2 million distinct CDR3 sequences, around a third seen once. Sequencing was carried out using peripheral blood or thyroid tissue (not recorded which). These receptors all come from an adult man with Graves' hyperthyroidism.

This clonotype has just a few counts. The V gene is TRBV5-8, the J gene TRBJ1-5, with D possibly being TRBD1 (5 bases). CDR1 is SGHTS and CDR2 is YDEGEE in the germline V gene. The V end was cut by 3 bases, the J end by 5 bases, with 15 bases between. There are 15 residues in the CDR3. In DNA, the CDR3 is TGTGCCAGCAGCTCATTAGTTGGAGGGGATCAGCCCCAGCATTTT. Its protein is CASSSLVGGDQPQHF.

This clonotype showed up just a few times. The J gene is TRBJ1-1, the V gene TRBV30; D unresolved. This CDR3 spans 11 amino acids. The ends were cut back, 0 bases at V and 7 bases at J, with 6 bases in the middle. From germline, CDR1 is GTSNPN and CDR2 SVGIG (reference sequence). The CDR3 bases are TGTGCCTGGAGTGTACTAAGTGAAGCTTTCTTT. This sequence encodes CAWSVLSEAFF.

This clonotype was seen a few times. The chain links TRBV6-5 to TRBJ1-3; 9 bases are a match to TRBD1. The CDR3 sequence is 17 residues long. V lost 6 bases and J lost 0; bases outside the gene matches: 9. In germline, CDR1 is MNHEY, CDR2 SVGAGI. Written as DNA, the CDR3 is TGTGCCAGCAGGCCCGGACAGGGGTTGCTCTCTGGAAACACCATATATTTT. Its translation: CASRPGQGLLSGNTIYF.

At least ten counts were recorded for this clonotype. The V gene is TRBV12-3 or TRBV12-4, the J gene TRBJ1-5, with no clear D. The V and J ends lost 5 bases and 3 bases respectively, with 8 bases between them. CDR3 length: 13 residues. The CDR3 DNA sequence: TGTGCCAGCAGTCTTCGTAACAATCAGCCCCAGCATTTT. Translated: CASSLRNNQPQHF.

This clonotype showed up many times. The chain combines TRBV7-2 with TRBJ2-5; the match to TRBD1 covers 8 bases. This CDR3 has 15 residues. V shed 5 bases and J 4 bases; nucleotides not matched to a gene: 9. Germline-derived CDR1 and CDR2 are SGHTA and FQGNSA. The CDR3 bases are TGTGCCAGCAGCGGGTGGGCGACAGGGGCAGAGACCCAGTACTTC. Translation gives CASSGWATGAETQYF.

This clonotype has more than one count but fewer than ten. The chain combines TRBV7-9 with TRBJ2-5; 7 bases agree with TRBD2. With V trimmed by 6 bases and J by 2 bases, 6 bases remained unmatched. The CDR3 is 14 residues long. CDR1 is SEHNR, CDR2 FQNEAQ, per germline (reference sequence). The CDR3: CASRNQAGQETQYF. CDR3 bases: TGTGCCAGCAGAAATCAAGCGGGACAAGAGACCCAGTACTTC.

The CDR3 DNA sequence: TGTGCCAGCAGCGCGACAAACTCTGGGGCCAACGTCCTGACTTTC. It yields the protein CASSATNSGANVLTF. V usage is TRBV7-8 and J usage is TRBJ2-6, with D uncertain. Germline lookup yields CDR1 SGHVS and CDR2 FQNEAQ. The CDR3 has 15 residues. Trimming stripped 5 bases from V and 0 bases from J, with 8 bases between.

The chain recombines TRBV14 with TRBJ2-7; D call uncertain. V lost 3 bases, J lost 5 bases, and 11 bases lay in between. From germline, CDR1 is SGHDN and CDR2 FVKESK. The CDR3 consists of 13 residues. The CDR3 nucleotides are TGTGCCAGCAGCCAGATCCAGACGGACGAGCAGTACTTC. Amino acid sequence: CASSQIQTDEQYF.

The chain links TRBV10-3 to TRBJ2-5, with 9 bases lining up with TRBD1. Trimming took 10 bases from V and 4 from J; bases not matched to a gene: 13. Per the germline V gene, CDR1 is ENHRY and CDR2 is SYGVKD. The CDR3 runs 15 residues. This CDR3 reads CASSDRDRAGETQYF. The CDR3 DNA reads TGTGCCAGCAGCGACCGGGACAGGGCTGGAGAGACCCAGTACTTC.

This clonotype occurred a few times. The rearrangement links TRBV28 to TRBJ1-2, with 7 bases identical to TRBD1. Trimming cost V 5 bases and J 4 bases; bases outside gene matches: 10. The CDR3 has 15 residues. Per the germline V gene, CDR1 is MDHEN and CDR2 is SYDVKM. The CDR3 protein is CASSRTRDSLYGYTF. Written as DNA, the CDR3 is TGTGCCAGCAGTCGAACGAGGGACAGCCTCTATGGCTACACCTTC.

The rearrangement links TRBV11-2 to TRBJ2-5; weak D call: TRBD2 (5 bases). The CDR3 is 14 amino acids. CDR1 is SGHAT, CDR2 FQNNGV, per germline. Trimming cost V 5 bases and J 1 base, with 11 bases left between them. CDR3 bases: TGTGCCAGCAGCGCGAGGGCGATCCAAGAGACCCAGTACTTC. Protein: CASSARAIQETQYF.